This is a list of T cell receptor beta chains from one sample in a study of vaccination effects on CD4 cells after COVID-19. These receptors' targets are unknown. TCRdb's table, derived via immunoSEQ multiplex PCR, lists solely in-frame clones and lacks some. The table lists tens of thousands of clones, over 70% of them singletons, with 9% to 15% in the top ten. The source was CD4+ T cells from PBMCs cultured with SARS-CoV-2 spike peptides, collected before COVID-19 vaccination. These TCRs come from a human donor who received a COVID-19 vaccine. Both conserved end residues are part of each CDR3. Each record gives: J gene, D gene, clone size, V gene, CDR3 DNA, CDR3 protein. D genes are given only for firm matches. Clone size, where shown, is once, few, many, or a class for clones that have expanded.

>TRBJ2-2|NA|once|TRBV12-3/TRBV12-4
TGTGCCAGCAGCCGTAACACCGGGGAGCTGTTTTTT
CASSRNTGELFF
>TRBJ2-1|NA|NA|TRBV18
TGTGCCAGCTCACCATTAAGCGGCAATGAGCAGTTCTTC
CASSPLSGNEQFF
>TRBJ2-2|NA|NA|TRBV30
TGTGCCTGGAGTGTTCCGATGGTAGCGGCAAACACCGGGGAGCTGTTTTTT
CAWSVPMVAANTGELFF
>TRBJ2-6|NA|NA|TRBV5-1
TGCGCCAGCAGCTTTGGAAGCTCTGGGGCCAACGTCCTGACTTTC
CASSFGSSGANVLTF
>TRBJ2-3|TRBD2|once|TRBV9
TGTGCCAGCAGCGTGACTAGCGGGGGCGATACGCAGTATTTT
CASSVTSGGDTQYF
>TRBJ2-3|TRBD2|NA|TRBV18
TGTGCCAGCTCCCCGGGGGGGAGCACAGATACGCAGTATTTT
CASSPGGSTDTQYF
>TRBJ1-2|NA|NA|TRBV12-3/TRBV12-4
TGTGCCAGCAGTTTTAGTGAAGGGTCTGGCTACACCTTC
CASSFSEGSGYTF
>TRBJ2-2|NA|once|TRBV6-5
TGTGCCAGCAGTCACAGCACCGGGGAGCTGTTTTTT
CASSHSTGELFF
>TRBJ1-1|TRBD1|NA|TRBV30
TGTGCCTGGGGCCCCCCGGGACAGGTTTACACTGAAGCTTTCTTT
CAWGPPGQVYTEAFF
>TRBJ1-1|NA|NA|TRBV7-8
TGTGCCAGCAGCCCCGAGTTGAACACTGAAGCTTTCTTT
CASSPELNTEAFF